This T cell receptor (beta chain) was identified in a study of T cell responses to AZD1222 COVID-19 vaccine. Study overall: Second-dose groups at about 4 or about 12 weeks were pooled.

The germline V gene has CDR1 LNHNV and CDR2 YYDKDF (reference sequence). The CDR3 consists of 15 residues. Trimming took off 0 bases at V and 6 bases at J, with 9 bases between the two ends. The repertoire was sequenced with immunoSEQ multiplex PCR; TCRdb's copy has only in-frame clones and lacks some. The repertoire has 130,000 to 150,000 clones, around nine tenths of them found once; the top ten carry about 3.5%. For this clone: Its specificity is not known.

Study-wide results and limits: Sampled repertoires all dated from after the peak T cell response. With dominance at 160-218 and 743-854, vaccine-associated CD4 TCRs spanned spike. Unmutated variant regions are reportedly targeted by nearly half of spike-specific TCRs.

The clonotype comes from an adult in good health. The starting material was peripheral blood, obtained on day 0 of AZD1222 vaccination. The rearrangement links TRBV15 to TRBJ1-6; the D gene is possibly TRBD1 (6 bases). The CDR3 protein is CATSRDRGANSPLHF. The CDR3 bases are TGTGCCACCAGCAGAGATCGGGGGGCTAATTCACCCCTCCACTTT. Full variable domain (rest looked up from reference TRBV15 and TRBJ1-6): DAMVIQNPRYQVTQFGKPVTLSCSQTLNHNVMYWYQQKSSQAPKLLFHYYDKDFNNEADTPDNFQSRRPNTSFCFLDIRSPGLGDTAMYLCATSRDRGANSPLHFGNGTRLTVT.